This TCR beta chain was observed in a study of cytomegalovirus exposure and HLA in healthy donors. The study, taken as a whole, reports: Altogether, 150 to 200 TCR beta chains were recorded as cytomegalovirus-associated. DRB1 had the most TCR associations and HLA-C the fewest, a later analysis found, with rates varying by HLA locus. Under in vitro conditions, three CMV-associated chains were confirmed as specific for CMV antigens. Later analysis demonstrated an association between a missense DCLRE1C variant and TCR beta V- and J-gene trimming.

Primers for the PCR totalled 60 Vbeta and 13 Jbeta. The assay was immunoSEQ multiplex PCR, and TCRdb's table has in-frame clones only and misses some. The top ten clones hold roughly 2.5% of a sample with approximately 76,000 clones, 70% to 80% of them seen once. Concerning this clone itself: What it recognizes is unknown.

Sequencing used PBMCs. This TCR was sampled from a man aged 25 to 45 in good health and CMV-seronegative.

In nucleotides, the CDR3 is TGCGCCAGCAGCATCGGTAGACAAGAGACCCAGTACTTC. It translates to CASSIGRQETQYF. V is TRBV5-1 and J is TRBJ2-5; no clear D gene. This CDR3 has 13 residues. CDR1 is SGHRS, CDR2 YFSETQ, per germline. V was trimmed by 4 bases and J by 2 bases, leaving 9 bases between them.